The entry that follows covers one T cell receptor (beta chain) sequence. Other DNA sequences in the same sample also yield this CDR3. These data belong to a study of control samples from healthy donors and cancer patients. CDR1 MGHRA and CDR2 YSYEKL come from the germline V gene. V lost 4 bases to trimming and J lost 5 bases; unmatched junction nucleotides: 3. The CDR3 is made up of 13 amino acids. The data were produced by immunoSEQ multiplex PCR, yet TCRdb's version contains in-frame clones alone and is incomplete. The profile covers about 180,000 clones, with about 90% appearing a single time and 1.4% taken by the ten largest.

Sequencing was performed on blood. This TCR came from a woman between 50 and 59 years old in good health. The rearrangement links TRBV4-1 to TRBJ1-2; 8 nucleotides agree with TRBD1. In nucleotides, the CDR3 is TGCGCCAGCAGCCTGGACAGGGAGTATGGCTACACCTTC. It specifies CASSLDREYGYTF.